This paragraph reports one T cell receptor beta chain. This clone was detected once. Its antigen is still unknown. Base quality data are lacking; no much larger clone is found one base away. This entry is derived from a study of technical replicates of blood from a handful of donors (dated by TCRdb to about 2017). The method behind the library was the immunoSEQ multiplex PCR assay. What TCRdb holds here is the immuneACCESS table cut down to in-frame rearrangements. Part of the clones is not present; checked against another copy, under half of the missing clones reflect an unresolved V gene, and the others are unexplained. The sample records about 97,000 clones, roughly 95% of which are singletons. The ten top clones hold over 0.2% of the sample. Its CDR3 holds 15 amino acids, cysteine through phenylalanine. This entry keeps only the CDR3 DNA: 45 bases, framed from base 1. The germline V gene supplies CDR1 SGHTA and CDR2 FQGTGA. For this chain, trimming is 5 bases at the V end and 5 bases at the J end, and the number of junction bases without a gene match is 7.

Sample: T cells isolated from PBMCs. The chain employs TRBV7-3 and TRBJ2-1, with 9 middle bases fitting TRBD2. This receptor was identified in a human donor in good health. The bases read TGTGCCAGCAGCAAGACCGGGACTAGCAACAATGAGCAGTTCTTC. The translation is CASSKTGTSNNEQFF.